This passage covers 17 T cell receptor beta chains from one sample sequenced in a study of T cell responses to AZD1222 COVID-19 vaccine. Produced via immunoSEQ multiplex PCR; TCRdb's table is partial and in-frame only. In the table there are over 45,000 clones, approximately 86% of which are singletons. The sample here was peripheral blood, taken on day 0 of AZD1222 vaccination. The receptors were sampled from an adult in good health.

The chain has TRBV28 and TRBJ1-2; D possibly corresponds to TRBD1 (6 bases). With 6 bases removed from V and 4 bases from J, the gap between germline ends came to 18 bases. CDR1 is MDHEN and CDR2 is SYDVKM in the germline V gene. The CDR3 spans 15 residues. CDR3 sequence (DNA): TGTGCCAGCAGCCTCATCGGGGGCATAAGCTATGGCTACACCTTC. Its protein is CASSLIGGISYGYTF.

The chain joins TRBV11-2 to TRBJ2-1; the match to TRBD2 covers 9 bases. The trim removed 5 bases at V and 3 bases at J, leaving 17 bases unmatched. Per the germline V gene, CDR1 is SGHAT and CDR2 is FQNNGV. CDR3 length equals 19 residues. For the CDR3, the DNA is TGTGCCAGCAGCCGCAACCTCGGACTAGCGTCCTCGATCTACAATGAGCAGTTCTTC. Translated: CASSRNLGLASSIYNEQFF.

The chain joins TRBV12-3 or TRBV12-4 to TRBJ2-6; D is perhaps TRBD1 (5 bases). The CDR3 has 12 amino acids. V was cut by 3 bases and J by 15 bases, with 12 bases left in between. The CDR3 coding sequence is TGTGCCAGCAGTTTCAGACAGAAAAGCCTGACTTTC. It codes for CASSFRQKSLTF.

The chain combines TRBV7-3 with TRBJ2-5, with 9 bases identical to TRBD2. Per germline, CDR1 SGHTA and CDR2 FQGTGA. J was trimmed by 1 base and V by 2 bases; bases with no gene match: 2. The CDR3 spans 15 residues. The CDR3 DNA reads as TGTGCCAGCAGCTTACTAGCGGGACCCCAAGAGACCCAGTACTTC. It is translated as CASSLLAGPQETQYF. Looking up the rest from reference TRBV7-3 and TRBJ2-5 gives the full variable domain: GAGVSQTPSNKVTEKGKYVELRCDPISGHTALYWYRQSLGQGPEFLIYFQGTGAADDSGLPNDRFFAVRPEGSVSTLKIQRTERGDSAVYLCASSLLAGPQETQYFGPGTRLLVL.

The rearrangement uses TRBV4-1 and TRBJ1-3, with 8 bases lining up with TRBD1. The CDR3 spans 17 residues. Germline V CDR1 and CDR2: MGHRA, YSYEKL. V shed 1 base, J shed 7 bases, and the junction held 12 bases outside the gene matches. In DNA form, the CDR3 reads TGCGCCAGCAGCCAAGGGACAGGGAAAATGTTAGGGAACACCATATATTTT. Translating it yields CASSQGTGKMLGNTIYF.

This chain uses TRBV27 with TRBJ1-3; 7 bases are shared with TRBD1. Germline lookup yields CDR1 MNHEY and CDR2 SMNVEV (reference sequence). The CDR3 has 17 amino acids. Trimming took 4 bases from V and 4 from J; bases not matched to a gene: 13. The CDR3 DNA sequence: TGTGCCAGCAGTTCTTTGGAACTGACAGGGCCGGGAAACACCATATATTTT. Translation: CASSSLELTGPGNTIYF.

The chain combines TRBV4-3 with TRBJ1-1; 7 nucleotides match TRBD1. The CDR3 contains 13 residues. Trimming cost V 1 base and J 6 bases; bases outside gene matches: 2. Germline V lookup: CDR1 LGHNA, CDR2 YSLEER. The CDR3 coding sequence is TGCGCCAGCAGCCAAGGGACAGGACCTGAAGCTTTCTTT. Translated: CASSQGTGPEAFF.

The chain couples TRBV10-3 to TRBJ1-1; D call uncertain. Trimming shortened V by 0 bases and J by 8 bases, and 10 bases separated the two germline ends. Germline loops: CDR1 ENHRY, CDR2 SYGVKD. The CDR3 sequence is 13 residues long. CDR3 DNA: TGTGCCATCAGTGAGTCGATGGGATCCGAAGCTTTCTTT. As protein: CAISESMGSEAFF.

The chain combines TRBV19 with TRBJ2-7; TRBD2 matches 8 bases. Germline V gives CDR1 LNHDA, CDR2 SQIVND (reference sequence). This CDR3 is built from 16 residues. V lost 3 bases to trimming and J lost 0 bases; unmatched junction nucleotides: 7. In DNA form, the CDR3 reads TGTGCCAGTAGTATTAGCGGGACTGCCAGCTCCTACGAGCAGTACTTC. Translated, it gives CASSISGTASSYEQYF.

V and J are TRBV27 and TRBJ2-3, with TRBD1 identical over 7 bases. With 5 bases clipped from V and 0 bases from J, the junction kept 8 bases outside the gene matches. This CDR3 spans 16 amino acids. Germline values: CDR1 MNHEY, CDR2 SMNVEV (reference sequence). The CDR3: CASSPRPGQSTDTQYF. DNA of the CDR3: TGTGCCAGCAGTCCACGACCGGGACAGAGCACAGATACGCAGTATTTT.

The V gene is TRBV27, the J gene TRBJ2-7, with D perhaps matching TRBD2 (6 bases). The germline gives CDR1 MNHEY, CDR2 SMNVEV (reference sequence). CDR3 length: 14 residues. The V and J ends lost 5 bases and 7 bases respectively, with 18 bases between them. CDR3 DNA: TGTGCCAGCAGTAGGGGTAGCGGTCGACGTGAGCAGTACTTC. This translates into CASSRGSGRREQYF.

This clone occurred a few times. V gene TRBV10-2 combines with J gene TRBJ1-5, with D perhaps TRBD1 (6 bases). The CDR3 covers 13 residues. CDR1 is WSHSY and CDR2 is SAAADI in the germline V gene. V shed 8 bases and J shed 5 bases, with 13 bases lying between them. The CDR3 region is CASGGQNDQPQHF. CDR3 nucleotide sequence: TGCGCCAGCGGGGGGCAGAATGATCAGCCCCAGCATTTT.

V usage is TRBV29-1 and J usage is TRBJ1-1, with D unclear. The V end was cut by 4 bases, the J end by 1 base, with 10 bases between. Germline V lookup: CDR1 SQVTM, CDR2 ANQGSEA. This CDR3 has 13 amino acids. DNA of the CDR3: TGCAGCGTTGTAGCCGGCGCGAACACTGAAGCTTTCTTT. It codes for CSVVAGANTEAFF. Combining the CDR3 with reference TRBV29-1 and TRBJ1-1 gives the whole variable domain SAVISQKPSRDICQRGTSLTIQCQVDSQVTMMFWYRQQPGQSLTLIATANQGSEATYESGFVIDKFPISRPNLTFSTLTVSNMSPEDSSIYLCSVVAGANTEAFFGQGTRLTVV.

The chain links TRBV28 to TRBJ2-4; the match to TRBD2 covers 9 bases. There are 18 residues in the CDR3. Germline loops: CDR1 MDHEN, CDR2 SYDVKM. With 6 bases clipped from V and 0 bases from J, the junction kept 12 bases outside the gene matches. CDR3 nucleotides: TGTGCCAGCAGGCCTGACTGGCGGGAGGGCCTAGCCAAAAACATTCAGTACTTC. It yields the protein CASRPDWREGLAKNIQYF.

This chain's CDR3 is CASTAGWSTNSPLHF. The CDR3 DNA sequence: TGTGCCAGCACCGCGGGGTGGAGCACTAATTCACCCCTCCACTTT. The chain recombines TRBV25-1 with TRBJ1-6; D ambiguous. CDR1 and CDR2 (germline): MGHDK, SYGVNS. The CDR3 extends over 15 amino acids. V was trimmed by 7 bases and J by 6 bases, leaving 16 bases between them.

The rearrangement joins TRBV27 to TRBJ1-4; a possible D gene is TRBD1 (5 bases). CDR1 MNHEY and CDR2 SMNVEV come from the germline V gene (reference sequence). The V end was cut by 8 bases, the J end by 8 bases, with 18 bases between. This CDR3 has 14 amino acids. CDR3 sequence reads: CASVLGKRGEKLFF. In nucleotides, the CDR3 is TGTGCCAGCGTCTTAGGGAAACGGGGGGAAAAACTGTTTTTT.

The V and J genes are TRBV7-3 and TRBJ2-3; TRBD2 aligns across 12 bases. The CDR3 sequence is 15 residues long. Trimming at V came to 3 bases and at J to 4 bases, leaving 2 bases not matched to a gene. Germline CDR1 is SGHTA and CDR2 is FQGTGA. CDR3 protein: CASSFRLAGADTQYF. The CDR3 region has the DNA TGTGCCAGCAGCTTCCGACTAGCGGGGGCAGATACGCAGTATTTT. Variable domain in full (rest from reference TRBV7-3 and TRBJ2-3): GAGVSQTPSNKVTEKGKYVELRCDPISGHTALYWYRQSLGQGPEFLIYFQGTGAADDSGLPNDRFFAVRPEGSVSTLKIQRTERGDSAVYLCASSFRLAGADTQYFGPGTRLTVL.